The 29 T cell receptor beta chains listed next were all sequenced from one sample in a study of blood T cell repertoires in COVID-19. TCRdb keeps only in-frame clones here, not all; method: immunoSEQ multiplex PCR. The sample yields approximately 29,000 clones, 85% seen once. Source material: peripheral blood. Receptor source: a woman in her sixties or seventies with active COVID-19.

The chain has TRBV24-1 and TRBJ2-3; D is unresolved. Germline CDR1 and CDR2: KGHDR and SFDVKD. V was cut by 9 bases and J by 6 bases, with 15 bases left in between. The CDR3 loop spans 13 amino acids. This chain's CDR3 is CATETPNEDTQYF. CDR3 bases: TGTGCCACCGAGACTCCCAATGAGGATACGCAGTATTTT.

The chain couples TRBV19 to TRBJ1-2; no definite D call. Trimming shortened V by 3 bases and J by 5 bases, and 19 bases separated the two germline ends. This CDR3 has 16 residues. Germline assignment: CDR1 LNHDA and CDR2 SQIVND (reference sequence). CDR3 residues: CASSIGAESKTYGYTF. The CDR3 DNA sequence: TGTGCCAGTAGTATTGGTGCCGAGAGTAAGACTTATGGCTACACCTTC.

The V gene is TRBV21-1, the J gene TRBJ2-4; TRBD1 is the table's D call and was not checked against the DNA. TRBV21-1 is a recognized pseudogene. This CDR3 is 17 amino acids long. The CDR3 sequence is CASSPWRQAYTKNIQYF. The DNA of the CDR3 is TGTGCCAGCAGCCCATGGCGACAAGCTTATACTAAAAACATTCAGTACTTC.

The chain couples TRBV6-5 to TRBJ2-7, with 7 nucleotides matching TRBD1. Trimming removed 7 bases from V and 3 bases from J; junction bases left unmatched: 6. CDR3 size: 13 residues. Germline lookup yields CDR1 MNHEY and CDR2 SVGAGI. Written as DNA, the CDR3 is TGTGCCAGCAAGCCAACAGGGGTCTACGAGCAGTACTTC. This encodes CASKPTGVYEQYF.

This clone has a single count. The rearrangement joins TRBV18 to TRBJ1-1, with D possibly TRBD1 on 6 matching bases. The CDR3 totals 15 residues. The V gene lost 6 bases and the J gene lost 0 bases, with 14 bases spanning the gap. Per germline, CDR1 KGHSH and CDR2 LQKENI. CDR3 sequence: CASSRAGVLNTEAFF. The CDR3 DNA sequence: TGTGCCAGCTCCCGCGCAGGGGTCCTGAACACTGAAGCTTTCTTT.

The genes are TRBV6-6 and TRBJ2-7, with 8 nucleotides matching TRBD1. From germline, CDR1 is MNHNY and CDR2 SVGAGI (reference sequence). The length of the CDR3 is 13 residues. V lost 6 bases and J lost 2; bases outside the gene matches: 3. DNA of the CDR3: TGTGCCAGCAGCCGGGACAGGCCCTACGAGCAGTACTTC. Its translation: CASSRDRPYEQYF.

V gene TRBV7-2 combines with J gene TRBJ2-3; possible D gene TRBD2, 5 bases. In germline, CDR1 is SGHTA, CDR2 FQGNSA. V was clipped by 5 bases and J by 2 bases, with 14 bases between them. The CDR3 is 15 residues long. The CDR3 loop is CASSPIAHLTDTQYF. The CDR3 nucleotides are TGTGCCAGCAGCCCCATAGCGCACCTCACAGATACGCAGTATTTT.

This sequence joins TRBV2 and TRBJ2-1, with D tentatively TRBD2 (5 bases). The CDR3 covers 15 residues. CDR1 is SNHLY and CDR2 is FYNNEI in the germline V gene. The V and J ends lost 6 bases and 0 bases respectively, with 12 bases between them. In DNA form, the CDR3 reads TGTGCCAGCAGAGCGGACGGAAGCTCCTACAATGAGCAGTTCTTC. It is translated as CASRADGSSYNEQFF.

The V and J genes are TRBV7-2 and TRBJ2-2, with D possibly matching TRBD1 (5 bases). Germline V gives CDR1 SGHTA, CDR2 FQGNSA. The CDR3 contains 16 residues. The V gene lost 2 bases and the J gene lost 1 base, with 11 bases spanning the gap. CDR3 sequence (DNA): TGTGCCAGCAGCTTACTCGTGACAGTGAACACCGGGGAGCTGTTTTTT. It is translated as CASSLLVTVNTGELFF.

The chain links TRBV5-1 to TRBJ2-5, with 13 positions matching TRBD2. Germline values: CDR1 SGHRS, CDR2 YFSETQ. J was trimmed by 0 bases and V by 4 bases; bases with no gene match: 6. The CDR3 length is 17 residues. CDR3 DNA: TGCGCCAGCAGCCCGGGACTAGCGGGACCGCACCAAGAGACCCAGTACTTC. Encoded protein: CASSPGLAGPHQETQYF.

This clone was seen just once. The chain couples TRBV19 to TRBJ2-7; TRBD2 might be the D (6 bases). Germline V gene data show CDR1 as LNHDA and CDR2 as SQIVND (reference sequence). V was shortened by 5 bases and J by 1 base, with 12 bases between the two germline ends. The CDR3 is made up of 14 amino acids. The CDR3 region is CASSPSAGSYEQYF. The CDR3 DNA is TGTGCCAGTAGTCCCTCGGCGGGGTCCTACGAGCAGTACTTC.

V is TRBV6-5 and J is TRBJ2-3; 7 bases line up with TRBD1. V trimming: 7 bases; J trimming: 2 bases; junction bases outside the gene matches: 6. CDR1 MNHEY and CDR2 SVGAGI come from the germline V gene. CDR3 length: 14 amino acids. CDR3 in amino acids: CASTQTGYTDTQYF. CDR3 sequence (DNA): TGTGCCAGCACCCAGACAGGGTACACAGATACGCAGTATTTT.

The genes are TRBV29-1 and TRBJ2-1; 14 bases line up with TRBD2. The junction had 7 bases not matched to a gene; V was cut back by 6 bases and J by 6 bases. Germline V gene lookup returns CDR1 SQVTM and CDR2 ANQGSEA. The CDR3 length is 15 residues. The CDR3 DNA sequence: TGCAGCGTCCCGGGACTAGCGGGAGCATTCAATGAGCAGTTCTTC. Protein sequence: CSVPGLAGAFNEQFF.

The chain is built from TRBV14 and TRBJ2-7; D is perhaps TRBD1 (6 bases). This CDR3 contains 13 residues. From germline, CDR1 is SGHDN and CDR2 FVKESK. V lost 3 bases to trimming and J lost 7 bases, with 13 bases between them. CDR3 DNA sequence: TGTGCCAGCAGCCAGGGGGCTGTGGGGGAGCAGTACTTC. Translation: CASSQGAVGEQYF.

The chain's CDR3 is CATSVLAGSPYNEQFF. The CDR3 region has the DNA TGTGCCACCAGCGTTTTAGCGGGAAGTCCCTACAATGAGCAGTTCTTC. The chain uses TRBV24-1 and TRBJ2-1; 8 nucleotides agree with TRBD2. Looked up from germline, CDR1 is KGHDR and CDR2 is SFDVKD. There are 16 residues in the CDR3. With 7 bases clipped from V and 2 bases from J, the junction kept 9 bases outside the gene matches.

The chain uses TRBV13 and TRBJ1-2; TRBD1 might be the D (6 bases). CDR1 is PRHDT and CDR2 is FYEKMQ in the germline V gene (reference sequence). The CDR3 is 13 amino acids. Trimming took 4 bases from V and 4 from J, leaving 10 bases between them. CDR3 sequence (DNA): TGTGCCAGCAGCTCGGGGGGCGGCTATGGCTACACCTTC. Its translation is CASSSGGGYGYTF.

Here the CDR3 reads CASSLSGSSYNEQFF. CDR3 nucleotide sequence: TGTGCCAGCAGCTTATCCGGGAGCTCCTACAATGAGCAGTTCTTC. The chain has TRBV7-3 and TRBJ2-1, with D possibly matching TRBD2 (6 bases). Trimming took off 2 bases at V and 0 bases at J, with 8 bases between the two ends. In germline, CDR1 is SGHTA, CDR2 FQGTGA. The length of the CDR3 is 15 residues.

This CDR3 reads CASSSKYGVNTDTQYF. The CDR3 DNA reads TGTGCCAGCAGCTCGAAGTACGGTGTCAACACAGATACGCAGTATTTT. The rearrangement links TRBV13 to TRBJ2-3, with D hard to call. CDR1 is PRHDT, CDR2 FYEKMQ, per germline (reference sequence). Trimming left V 4 bases short and J 2 bases short, with 16 bases between. The CDR3 length is 16 residues.

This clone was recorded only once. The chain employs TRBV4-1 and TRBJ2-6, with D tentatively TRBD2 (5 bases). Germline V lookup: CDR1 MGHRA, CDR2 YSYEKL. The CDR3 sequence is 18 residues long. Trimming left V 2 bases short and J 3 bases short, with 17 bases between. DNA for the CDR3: TGCGCCAGCAGCCAATATTCGAACGGGGTTATTGGGGCCAACGTCCTGACTTTC. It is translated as CASSQYSNGVIGANVLTF.

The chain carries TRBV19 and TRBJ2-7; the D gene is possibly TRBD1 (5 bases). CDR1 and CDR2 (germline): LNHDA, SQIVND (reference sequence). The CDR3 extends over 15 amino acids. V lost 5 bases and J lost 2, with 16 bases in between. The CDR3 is CASSVFVGAAYEQYF. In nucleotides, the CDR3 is TGTGCCAGTAGTGTCTTCGTTGGGGCAGCCTACGAGCAGTACTTC.

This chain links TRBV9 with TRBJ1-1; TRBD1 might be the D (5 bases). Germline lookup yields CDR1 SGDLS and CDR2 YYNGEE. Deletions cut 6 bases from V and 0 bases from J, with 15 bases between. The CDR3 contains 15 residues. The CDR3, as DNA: TGTGCCAGCACGACCGTGGGGCTCATGAACACTGAAGCTTTCTTT. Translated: CASTTVGLMNTEAFF.

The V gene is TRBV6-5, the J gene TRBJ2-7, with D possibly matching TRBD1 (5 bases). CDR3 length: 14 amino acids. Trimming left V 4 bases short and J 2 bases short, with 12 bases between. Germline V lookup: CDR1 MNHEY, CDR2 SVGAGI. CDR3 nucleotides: TGTGCCAGCAGTTTTCACCCACAGGCCTACGAGCAGTACTTC. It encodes CASSFHPQAYEQYF.

CDR3 nucleotide sequence: TGTGCCAGCCCCTCAGGGGCGGGAGGGGCGGAGGATGAGCAGTTCTTC. Encoded protein: CASPSGAGGAEDEQFF. The chain employs TRBV27 and TRBJ2-1, with 9 positions matching TRBD2. The germline V gene has CDR1 MNHEY and CDR2 SMNVEV (reference sequence). Trimming removed 8 bases from V and 8 bases from J; junction bases left unmatched: 16. This CDR3 region has 16 residues.

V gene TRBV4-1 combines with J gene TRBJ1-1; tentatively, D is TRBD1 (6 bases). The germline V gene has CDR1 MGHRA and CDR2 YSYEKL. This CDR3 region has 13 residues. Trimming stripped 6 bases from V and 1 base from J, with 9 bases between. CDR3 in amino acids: CASSPRGNTEAFF. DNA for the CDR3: TGCGCCAGCAGTCCCAGGGGGAACACTGAAGCTTTCTTT.

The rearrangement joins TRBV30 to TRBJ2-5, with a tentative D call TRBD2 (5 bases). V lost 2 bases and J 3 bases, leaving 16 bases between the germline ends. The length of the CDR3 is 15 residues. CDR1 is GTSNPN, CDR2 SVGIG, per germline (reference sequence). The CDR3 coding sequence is TGTGCCTGGAGTCCCCCGAACCGGGGTAAAGAGACCCAGTACTTC. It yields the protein CAWSPPNRGKETQYF.

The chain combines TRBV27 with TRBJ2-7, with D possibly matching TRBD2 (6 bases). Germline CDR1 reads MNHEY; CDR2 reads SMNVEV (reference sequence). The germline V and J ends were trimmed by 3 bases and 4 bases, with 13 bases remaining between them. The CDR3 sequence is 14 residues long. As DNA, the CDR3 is TGTGCCAGCAGTTTTACGGGACTCACTTACGAGCAGTACTTC. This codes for CASSFTGLTYEQYF.

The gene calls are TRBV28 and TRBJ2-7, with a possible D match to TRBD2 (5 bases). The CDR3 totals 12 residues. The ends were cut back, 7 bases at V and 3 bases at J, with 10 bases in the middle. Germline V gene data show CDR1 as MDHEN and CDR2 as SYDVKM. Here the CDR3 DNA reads TGTGCCAGCATCGCAGCGGACTACGAGCAGTACTTC. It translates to CASIAADYEQYF. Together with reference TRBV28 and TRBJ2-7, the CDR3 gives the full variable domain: DVKVTQSSRYLVKRTGEKVFLECVQDMDHENMFWYRQDPGLGLRLIYFSYDVKMKEKGDIPEGYSVSREKKERFSLILESASTNQTSMYLCASIAADYEQYFGPGTRLTVT.

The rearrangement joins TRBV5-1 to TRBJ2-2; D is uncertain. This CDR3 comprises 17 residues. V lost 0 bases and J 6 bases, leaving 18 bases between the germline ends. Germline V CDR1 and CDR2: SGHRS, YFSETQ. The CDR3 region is CASSLVSSVSTSGELFF. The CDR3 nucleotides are TGCGCCAGCAGCTTGGTGAGCTCGGTTTCCACTTCCGGGGAGCTGTTTTTT.

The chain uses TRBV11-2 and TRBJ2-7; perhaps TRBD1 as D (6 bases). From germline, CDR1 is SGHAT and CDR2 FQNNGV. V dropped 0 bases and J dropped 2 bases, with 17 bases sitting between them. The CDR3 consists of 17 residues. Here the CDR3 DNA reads TGTGCCAGCAGCTTAGAGTCCGGGCAGGGGATCGCCTACGAGCAGTACTTC. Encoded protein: CASSLESGQGIAYEQYF.